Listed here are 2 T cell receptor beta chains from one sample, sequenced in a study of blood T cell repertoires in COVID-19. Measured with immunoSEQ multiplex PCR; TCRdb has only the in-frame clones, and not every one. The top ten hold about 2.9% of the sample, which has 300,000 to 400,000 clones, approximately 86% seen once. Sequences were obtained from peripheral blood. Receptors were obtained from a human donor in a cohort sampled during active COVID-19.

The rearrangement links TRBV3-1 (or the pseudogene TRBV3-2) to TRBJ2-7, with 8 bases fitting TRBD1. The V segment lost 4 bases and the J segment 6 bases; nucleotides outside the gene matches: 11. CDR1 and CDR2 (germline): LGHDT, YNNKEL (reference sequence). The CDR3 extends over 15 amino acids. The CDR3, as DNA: TGTGCCAGCAGCCCCCTGAGGACAGGGATAAGCGAGCAGTACTTC. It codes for CASSPLRTGISEQYF.

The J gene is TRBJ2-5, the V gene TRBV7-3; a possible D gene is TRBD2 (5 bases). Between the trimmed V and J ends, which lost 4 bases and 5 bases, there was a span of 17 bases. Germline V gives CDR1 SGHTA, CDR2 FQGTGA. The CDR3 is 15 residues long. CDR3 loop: CASSSGVYRGETQYF. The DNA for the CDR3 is TGTGCCAGCAGCTCCGGGGTCTATAGAGGGGAGACCCAGTACTTC.